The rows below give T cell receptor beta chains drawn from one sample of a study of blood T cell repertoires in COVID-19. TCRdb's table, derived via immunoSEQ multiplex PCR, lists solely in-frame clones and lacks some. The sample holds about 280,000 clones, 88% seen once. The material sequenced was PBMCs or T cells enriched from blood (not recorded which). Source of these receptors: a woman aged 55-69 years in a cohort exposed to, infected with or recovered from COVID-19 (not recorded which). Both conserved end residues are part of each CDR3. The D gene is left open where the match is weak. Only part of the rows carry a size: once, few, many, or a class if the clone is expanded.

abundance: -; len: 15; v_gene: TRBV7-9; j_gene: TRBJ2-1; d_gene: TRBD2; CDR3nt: TGTGCCAGCAGCCCCGGGACTAGCGAGTACAATGAGCAGTTCTTC; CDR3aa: CASSPGTSEYNEQFF
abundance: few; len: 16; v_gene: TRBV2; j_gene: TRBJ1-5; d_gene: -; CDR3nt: TGTGCCAGCGGACAGCAACAACTATATAGCAATCAGCCCCAGCATTTT; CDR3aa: CASGQQQLYSNQPQHF
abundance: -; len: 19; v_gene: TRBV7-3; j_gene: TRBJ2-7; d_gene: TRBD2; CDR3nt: TGTGCCAGCAGTCCCATCACCGGGACTAGCGGGGGGGATACCTACGAGCAGTACTTC; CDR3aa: CASSPITGTSGGDTYEQYF
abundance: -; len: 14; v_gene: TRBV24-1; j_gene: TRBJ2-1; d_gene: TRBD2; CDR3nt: TGTGCCACCAGTGTACGGGAGGGCCTCAATGAGCAGTTCTTC; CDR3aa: CATSVREGLNEQFF
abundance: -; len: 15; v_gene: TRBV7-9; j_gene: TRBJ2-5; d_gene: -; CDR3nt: TGTGCCAGCAGCCTCGCCGGGAAGGTTTGGGAGACCCAGTACTTC; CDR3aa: CASSLAGKVWETQYF
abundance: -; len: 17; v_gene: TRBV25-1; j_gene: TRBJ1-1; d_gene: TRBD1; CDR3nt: TGTGCCAGCAGTGATGGGGGACAGGGGAAAGAGGACACTGAAGCTTTCTTT; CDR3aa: CASSDGGQGKEDTEAFF
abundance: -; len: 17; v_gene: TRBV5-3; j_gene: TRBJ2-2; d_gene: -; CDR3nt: TGTGCCAGAAGCTTGGGACAGCCGGATACGAACACCGGGGAGCTGTTTTTT; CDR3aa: CARSLGQPDTNTGELFF
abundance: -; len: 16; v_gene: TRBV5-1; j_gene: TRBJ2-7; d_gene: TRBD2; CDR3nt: TGCGCCAGCATCGGGGTGACTAGCGGAGGAACCTACGAGCAGTACTTC; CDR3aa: CASIGVTSGGTYEQYF
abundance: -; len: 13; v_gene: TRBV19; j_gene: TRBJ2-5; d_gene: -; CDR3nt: TGTGCCAGTAGTGGTCCGGGTAGAGAGACCCAGTACTTC; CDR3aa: CASSGPGRETQYF
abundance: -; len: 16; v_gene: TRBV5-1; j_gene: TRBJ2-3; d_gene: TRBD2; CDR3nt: TGCGCCAGCAGGTGGACTAGCGGGATTCGCACAGATACGCAGTATTTT; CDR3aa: CASRWTSGIRTDTQYF
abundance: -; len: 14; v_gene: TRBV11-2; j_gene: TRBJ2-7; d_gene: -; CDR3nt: TGTGCCAGCAGCTTATCGCGGCCCGCCTACGAGCAGTACTTC; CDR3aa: CASSLSRPAYEQYF
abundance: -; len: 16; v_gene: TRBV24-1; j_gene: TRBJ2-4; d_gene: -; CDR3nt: TGTGCCACCAGCCCCAACGGAGCAGGGTATGAAAACATTCAGTACTTC; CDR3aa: CATSPNGAGYENIQYF
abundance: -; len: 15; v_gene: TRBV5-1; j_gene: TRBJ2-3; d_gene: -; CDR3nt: TGCGCCAGCAGCTTGGCCTTCCCGTCCACAGATACGCAGTATTTT; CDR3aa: CASSLAFPSTDTQYF
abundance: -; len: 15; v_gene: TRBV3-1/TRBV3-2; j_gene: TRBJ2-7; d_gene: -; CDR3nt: TGTGCCAGCAGCCAAGCGAGGACTAACGCCTACGAGCAGTACTTC; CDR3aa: CASSQARTNAYEQYF
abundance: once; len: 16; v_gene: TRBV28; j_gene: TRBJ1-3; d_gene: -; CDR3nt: TGTGCCAGCGGATTTGGTGACATGAGCTCTGGAAACACCATATATTTT; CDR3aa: CASGFGDMSSGNTIYF
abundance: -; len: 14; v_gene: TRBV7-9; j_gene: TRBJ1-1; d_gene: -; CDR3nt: TGTGCCAGCAGCTCCGGCGGTGATAACACTGAAGCTTTCTTT; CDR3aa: CASSSGGDNTEAFF
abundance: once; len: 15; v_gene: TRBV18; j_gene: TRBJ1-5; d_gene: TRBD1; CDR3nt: TGTGCCAGCTCCCCGGACAGGGAATTTGGTCAGCCCCAGCATTTT; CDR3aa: CASSPDREFGQPQHF
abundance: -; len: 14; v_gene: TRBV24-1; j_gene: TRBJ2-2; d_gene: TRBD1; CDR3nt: TGTGCCACCCGGTCGAGGGGGCAAACCGGGGAGCTGTTTTTT; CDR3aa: CATRSRGQTGELFF
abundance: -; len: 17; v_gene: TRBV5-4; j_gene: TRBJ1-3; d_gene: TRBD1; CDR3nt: TGTGCCAGCAGCCCTGGCGGACAGGGCCTCTCTGGAAACACCATATATTTT; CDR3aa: CASSPGGQGLSGNTIYF
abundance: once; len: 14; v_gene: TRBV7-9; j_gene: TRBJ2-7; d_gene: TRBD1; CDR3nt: TGTGCCAGCAGCCAAGGGACAGGGGGCGACGAGCAGTACTTC; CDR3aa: CASSQGTGGDEQYF
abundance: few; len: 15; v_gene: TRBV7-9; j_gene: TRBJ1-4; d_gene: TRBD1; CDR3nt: TGTGCCAGCAGCTTTACAGGGGGGGCTAATGAAAAACTGTTTTTT; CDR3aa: CASSFTGGANEKLFF
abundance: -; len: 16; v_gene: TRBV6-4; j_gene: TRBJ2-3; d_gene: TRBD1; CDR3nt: TGTGCCAGCAGTGACTCGATAACAGGGGACACAGATACGCAGTATTTT; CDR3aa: CASSDSITGDTDTQYF
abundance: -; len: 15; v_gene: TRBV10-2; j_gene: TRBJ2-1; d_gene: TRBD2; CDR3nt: TGCGCCAGCAGTGAGGGGGCGGGAGTGGTAAATGAGCAGTTCTTC; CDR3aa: CASSEGAGVVNEQFF
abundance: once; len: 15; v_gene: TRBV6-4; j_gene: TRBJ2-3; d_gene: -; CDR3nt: TGTGCCAGCAGCCCCCGAGGCATGAACACAGATACGCAGTATTTT; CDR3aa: CASSPRGMNTDTQYF
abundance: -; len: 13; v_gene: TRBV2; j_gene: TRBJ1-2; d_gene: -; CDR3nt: TGTGCCAGCAGTCTACGGGAGGCCGATGGCTACACCTTC; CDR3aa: CASSLREADGYTF
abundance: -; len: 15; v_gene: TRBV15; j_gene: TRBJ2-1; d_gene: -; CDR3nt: TGTGCCACCAGCAGAGATTCTACGGGAGTTCCAGAGAAGTTCTTC; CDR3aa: CATSRDSTGVPEKFF
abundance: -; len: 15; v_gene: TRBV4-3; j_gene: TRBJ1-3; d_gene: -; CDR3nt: TGCGCCAGCAGCCAATCTGAACTGGTCCGGAACACCATATATTTT; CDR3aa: CASSQSELVRNTIYF
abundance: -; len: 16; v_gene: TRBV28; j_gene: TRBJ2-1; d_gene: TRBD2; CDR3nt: TGTGCCAGCAGTGCACTAGCGACCCAATCCTACAATGAGCAGTTCTTC; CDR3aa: CASSALATQSYNEQFF
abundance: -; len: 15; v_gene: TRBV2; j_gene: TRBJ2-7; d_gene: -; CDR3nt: TGTGCCAGCAATGCAGGGGCCTCTTCCTCCTACGAGCAGTACTTC; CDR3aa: CASNAGASSSYEQYF
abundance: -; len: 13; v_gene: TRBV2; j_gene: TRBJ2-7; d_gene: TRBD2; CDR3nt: TGTGCCAGCAGTTCACTAGCGGGAAACGAGCAGTACTTC; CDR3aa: CASSSLAGNEQYF
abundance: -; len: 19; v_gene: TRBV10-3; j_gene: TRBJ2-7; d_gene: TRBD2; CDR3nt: TGTGCCATCAGGAAAGGCGCGGGAGAGGGTGGGGGGAGCTCCTACGAGCAGTACTTC; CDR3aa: CAIRKGAGEGGGSSYEQYF
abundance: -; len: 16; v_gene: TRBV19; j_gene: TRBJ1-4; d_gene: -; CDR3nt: TGTGCCAGTAGTCCCTCGGGACACAGGGATAATGAAAAACTGTTTTTT; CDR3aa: CASSPSGHRDNEKLFF
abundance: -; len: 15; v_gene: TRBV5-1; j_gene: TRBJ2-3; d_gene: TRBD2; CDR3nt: TGCGCCAGCAGCTTGGACGCGGGAGGGCCGGGGACGCAGTATTTT; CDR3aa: CASSLDAGGPGTQYF
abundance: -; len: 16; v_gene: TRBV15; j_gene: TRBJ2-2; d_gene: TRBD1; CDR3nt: TGTGCCACCAGCCCGGGGGACAGGGGGTCGGTCGGGGAGCTGTTTTTT; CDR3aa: CATSPGDRGSVGELFF
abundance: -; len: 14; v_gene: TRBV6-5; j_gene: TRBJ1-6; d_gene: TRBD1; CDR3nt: TGTGCCAGCAGCTCTGACAGGGGTAATTCACCCCTCCACTTT; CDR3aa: CASSSDRGNSPLHF
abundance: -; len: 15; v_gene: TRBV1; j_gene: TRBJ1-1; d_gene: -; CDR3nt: TGCACCAGCAGCCAGGACGCCAGGGGGCTCAATGAAGCTTTCTTT; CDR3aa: CTSSQDARGLNEAFF
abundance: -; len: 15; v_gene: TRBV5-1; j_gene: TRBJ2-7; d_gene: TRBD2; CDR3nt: TGCGCCAGCAGCCCGGCAGCGGGAGGGCCCTACGAGCAGTACTTC; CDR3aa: CASSPAAGGPYEQYF
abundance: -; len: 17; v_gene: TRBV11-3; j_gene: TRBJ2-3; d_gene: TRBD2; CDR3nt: TGTGCCAGCAGCTTAGGAGCTAGCGGGAGGAGCACAGATACGCAGTATTTT; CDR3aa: CASSLGASGRSTDTQYF
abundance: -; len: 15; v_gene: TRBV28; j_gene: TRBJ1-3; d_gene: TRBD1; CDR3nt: TGTGCCAGCAGTTTATTGGGACAGGGGCTAAACACCATATATTTT; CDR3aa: CASSLLGQGLNTIYF
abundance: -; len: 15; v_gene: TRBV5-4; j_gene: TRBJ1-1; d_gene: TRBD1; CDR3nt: TGTGCCAGCAGCCCGACAGGGGATGGTTACACTGAAGCTTTCTTT; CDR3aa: CASSPTGDGYTEAFF
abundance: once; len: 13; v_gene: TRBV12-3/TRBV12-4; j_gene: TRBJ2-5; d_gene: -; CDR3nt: TGTGCCAGCAGTCTTAGGGGGACAGAGACCCAGTACTTC; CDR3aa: CASSLRGTETQYF
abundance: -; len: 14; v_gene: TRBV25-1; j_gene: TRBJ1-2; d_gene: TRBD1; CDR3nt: TGTGCCAGCATCAAAACAGGGGGCGACTATGGCTACACCTTC; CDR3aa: CASIKTGGDYGYTF
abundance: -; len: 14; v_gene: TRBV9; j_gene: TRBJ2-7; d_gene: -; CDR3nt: TGTGCCAGCAGCGTAGGTGAAGGGGGCTACGAGCAGTACTTC; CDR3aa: CASSVGEGGYEQYF
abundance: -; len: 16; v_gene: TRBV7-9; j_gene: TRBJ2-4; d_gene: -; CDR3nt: TGTGCCAGCAGCCCCATCCGAGAGTTAGCCAAAAACATTCAGTACTTC; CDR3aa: CASSPIRELAKNIQYF
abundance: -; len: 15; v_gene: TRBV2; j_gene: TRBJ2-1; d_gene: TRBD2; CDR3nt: TGTGCCAGCAGTGAAGTACTAGCGGGAGACAATGAGCAGTTCTTC; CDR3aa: CASSEVLAGDNEQFF
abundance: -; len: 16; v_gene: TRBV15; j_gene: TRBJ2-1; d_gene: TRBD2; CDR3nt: TGTGCCACCAGCGCCCGACTAGCGGGGGCCTACAATGAGCAGTTCTTC; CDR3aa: CATSARLAGAYNEQFF
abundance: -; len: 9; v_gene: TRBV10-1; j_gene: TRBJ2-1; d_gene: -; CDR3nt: TGCGCCAGCCAAGGGGGGGCGTTCTTC; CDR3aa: CASQGGAFF
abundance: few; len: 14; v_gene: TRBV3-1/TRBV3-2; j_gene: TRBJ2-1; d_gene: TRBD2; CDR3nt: TGTGCCAGCAGCCGGCTAGCGGGAGGGTCTGAGCAGTTCTTC; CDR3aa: CASSRLAGGSEQFF
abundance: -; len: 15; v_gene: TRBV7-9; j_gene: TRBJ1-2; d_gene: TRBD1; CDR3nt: TGTGCCAGCAGCTTAGCGGGGGGACAGGGCCGTGGCTACACCTTC; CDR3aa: CASSLAGGQGRGYTF
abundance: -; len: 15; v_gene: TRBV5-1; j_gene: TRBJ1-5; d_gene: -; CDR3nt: TGCGCCAGCAGCTTAGATGGCATCCCGGGGGAGCCCCAGCATTTT; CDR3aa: CASSLDGIPGEPQHF
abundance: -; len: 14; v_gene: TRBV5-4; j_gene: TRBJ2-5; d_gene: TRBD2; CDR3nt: TGTGCCAGCAGCTCTTGGACTAGCGGAGAGACCCAGTACTTC; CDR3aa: CASSSWTSGETQYF
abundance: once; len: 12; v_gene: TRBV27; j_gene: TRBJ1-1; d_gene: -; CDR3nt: TGTGCCAGCAGTTCCCAGGGGACTGAAGCTTTCTTT; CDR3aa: CASSSQGTEAFF
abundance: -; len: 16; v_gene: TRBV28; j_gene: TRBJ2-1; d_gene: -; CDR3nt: TGTGCCAGCCCAAAAACGGGCAGGGGCCCTTTCAATGAGCAGTTCTTC; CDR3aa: CASPKTGRGPFNEQFF
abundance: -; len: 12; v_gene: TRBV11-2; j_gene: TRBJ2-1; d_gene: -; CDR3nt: TGTGCCAGCAGCTCTTTAGCGAATGAGCAGTTCTTC; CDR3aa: CASSSLANEQFF